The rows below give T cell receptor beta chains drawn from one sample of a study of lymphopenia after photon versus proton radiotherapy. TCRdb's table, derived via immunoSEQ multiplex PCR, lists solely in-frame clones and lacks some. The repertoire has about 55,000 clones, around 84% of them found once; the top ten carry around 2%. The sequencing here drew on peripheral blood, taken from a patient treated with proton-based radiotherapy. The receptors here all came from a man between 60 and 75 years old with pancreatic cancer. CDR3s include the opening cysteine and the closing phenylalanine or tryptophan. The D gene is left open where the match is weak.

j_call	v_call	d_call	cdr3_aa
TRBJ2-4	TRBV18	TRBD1	CASSPGQGVAKNIQYF
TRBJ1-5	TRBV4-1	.	CASSQVWGSNQPQHF
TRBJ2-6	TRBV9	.	CASSVPSPPANVLTF
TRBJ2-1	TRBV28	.	CASSAADPRSYNEQFF
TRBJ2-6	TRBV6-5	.	CASSYFGSGANVLTF
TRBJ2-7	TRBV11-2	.	CASSLIGGQVGGEQYF
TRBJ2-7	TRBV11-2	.	CASSLRSGAYEQYF
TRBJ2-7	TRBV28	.	CASSSEYEQYF
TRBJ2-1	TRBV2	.	CASTLGSYNEQFF
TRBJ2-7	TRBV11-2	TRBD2	CASSLIGWGGEGGEQYF
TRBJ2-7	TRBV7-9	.	CASSLRVGEQYF
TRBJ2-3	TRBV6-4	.	CASSGHAQGTQYF
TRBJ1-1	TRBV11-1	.	CASSLGRIGEAFF
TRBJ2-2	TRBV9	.	CASSVAVNTGELFF
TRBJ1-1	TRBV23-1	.	CASSHYRFQAFF
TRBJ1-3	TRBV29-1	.	CSGPHQEVTIYF
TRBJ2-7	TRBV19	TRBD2	CASRRLTSGISYEQYF
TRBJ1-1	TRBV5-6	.	CASSLERMNTEAFF
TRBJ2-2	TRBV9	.	CASSVVAKNTGELFF
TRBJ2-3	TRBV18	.	CASSPLASELWGTTDTQYF
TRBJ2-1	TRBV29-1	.	CSVGGNEQFF
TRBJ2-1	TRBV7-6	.	CASSRTVSSYNEQFF
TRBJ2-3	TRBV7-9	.	CASSFLRTDTQYF
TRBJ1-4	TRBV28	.	CASSFRVVISEKLFF
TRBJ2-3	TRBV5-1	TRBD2	CASSLEAGGPDTQYF
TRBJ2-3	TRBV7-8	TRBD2	CASSLGSGASTDTQYF
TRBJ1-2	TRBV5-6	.	CASNLGTYRSYGYTF
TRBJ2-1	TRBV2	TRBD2	CASREREGRNEQFF
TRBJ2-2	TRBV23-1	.	CASILKLNTGELFF